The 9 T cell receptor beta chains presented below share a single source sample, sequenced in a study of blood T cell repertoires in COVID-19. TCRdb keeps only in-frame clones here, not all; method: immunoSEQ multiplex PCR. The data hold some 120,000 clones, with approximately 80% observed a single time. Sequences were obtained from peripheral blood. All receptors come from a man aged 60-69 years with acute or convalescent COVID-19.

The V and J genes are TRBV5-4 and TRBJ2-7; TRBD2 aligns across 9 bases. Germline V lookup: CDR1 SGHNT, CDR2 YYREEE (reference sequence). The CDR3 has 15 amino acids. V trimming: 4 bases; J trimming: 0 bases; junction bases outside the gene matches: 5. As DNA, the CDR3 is TGTGCCAGCAGCCCCGATAGCGGGAGCTCCTACGAGCAGTACTTC. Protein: CASSPDSGSSYEQYF.

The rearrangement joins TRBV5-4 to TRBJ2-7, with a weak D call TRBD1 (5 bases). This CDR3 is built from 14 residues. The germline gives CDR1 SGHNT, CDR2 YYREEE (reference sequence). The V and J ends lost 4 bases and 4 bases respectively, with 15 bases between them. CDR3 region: CASSRRGRMYEQYF. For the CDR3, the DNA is TGTGCCAGCAGCCGTAGGGGCAGGATGTACGAGCAGTACTTC.

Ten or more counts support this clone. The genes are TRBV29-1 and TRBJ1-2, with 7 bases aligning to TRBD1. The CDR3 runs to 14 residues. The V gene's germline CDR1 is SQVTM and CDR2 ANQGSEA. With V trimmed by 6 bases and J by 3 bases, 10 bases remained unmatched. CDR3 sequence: CSVVSRGLDYGYTF. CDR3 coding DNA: TGCAGCGTCGTCAGCAGGGGGTTGGACTATGGCTACACCTTC.

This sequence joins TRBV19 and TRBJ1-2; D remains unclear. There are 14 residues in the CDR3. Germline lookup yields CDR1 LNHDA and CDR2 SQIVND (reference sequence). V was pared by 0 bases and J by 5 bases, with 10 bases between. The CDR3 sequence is CASSIDLGEYGYTF. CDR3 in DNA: TGTGCCAGTAGTATAGATCTCGGAGAATATGGCTACACCTTC.

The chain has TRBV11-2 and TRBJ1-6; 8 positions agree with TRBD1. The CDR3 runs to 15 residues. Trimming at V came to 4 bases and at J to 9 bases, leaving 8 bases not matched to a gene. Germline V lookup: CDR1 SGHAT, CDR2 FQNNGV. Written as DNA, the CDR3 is TGTGCCAGCAGCTCCTCCAGGACAGGGATTTCACCCCTCCACTTT. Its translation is CASSSSRTGISPLHF.

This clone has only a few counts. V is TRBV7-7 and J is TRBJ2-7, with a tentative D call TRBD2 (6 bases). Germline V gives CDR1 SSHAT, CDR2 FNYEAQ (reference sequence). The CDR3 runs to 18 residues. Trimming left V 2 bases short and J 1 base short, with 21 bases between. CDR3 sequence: CASSLRRDRDVLSYEQYF. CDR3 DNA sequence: TGTGCCAGCAGCTTAAGGCGGGACCGGGACGTACTGTCCTACGAGCAGTACTTC.

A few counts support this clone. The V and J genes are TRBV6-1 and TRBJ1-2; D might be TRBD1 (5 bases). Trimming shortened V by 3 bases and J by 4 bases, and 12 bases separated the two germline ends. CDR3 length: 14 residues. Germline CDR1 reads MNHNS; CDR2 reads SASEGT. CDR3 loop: CASSDPRVIYGYTF. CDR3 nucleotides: TGTGCCAGCAGTGATCCCAGGGTAATCTATGGCTACACCTTC.

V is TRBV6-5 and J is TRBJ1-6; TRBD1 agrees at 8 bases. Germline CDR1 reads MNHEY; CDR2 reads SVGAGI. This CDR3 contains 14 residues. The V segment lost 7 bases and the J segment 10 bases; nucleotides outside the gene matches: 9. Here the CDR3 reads CASTSGQGTSPLHF. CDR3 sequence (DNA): TGTGCCAGCACCTCAGGACAGGGAACCTCACCCCTCCACTTT.

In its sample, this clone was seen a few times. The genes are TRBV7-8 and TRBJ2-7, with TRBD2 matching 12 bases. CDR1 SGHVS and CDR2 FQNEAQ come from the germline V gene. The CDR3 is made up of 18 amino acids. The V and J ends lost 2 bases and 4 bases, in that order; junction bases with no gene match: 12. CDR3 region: CASSLPRRLAGGLYEQYF. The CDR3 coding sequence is TGTGCCAGCAGCTTACCTCGGCGGCTAGCGGGAGGGTTGTACGAGCAGTACTTC. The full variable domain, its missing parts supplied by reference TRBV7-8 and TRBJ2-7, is GAGVSQSPRYKVAKRGQDVALRCDPISGHVSLFWYQQALGQGPEFLTYFQNEAQLDKSGLPSDRFFAERPEGSVSTLKIQRTQQEDSAVYLCASSLPRRLAGGLYEQYFGPGTRLTVT.